This TCR beta chain emerged from a study of a mutant IDH1 vaccine in newly diagnosed glioma (TCRdb year 2021). Concerning the study at large: In the chemotherapy-containing groups, vaccination started alongside temozolomide cycles, whereas in patients who had radiotherapy alone it started 4-6 weeks after radiotherapy. For exploratory analyses, under 30 treated patients had longitudinal TCRB deep sequencing done wherever samples were available. Before enrollment, patients had received standard therapy of radiotherapy alone, temozolomide alone, or radiochemotherapy with temozolomide; most received the combination. The 30 to 40 treated patients were around 62% male and roughly 40% female, with a mean age of roughly 42 years. Visit V12 was the week-35 safety follow-up and visit V13 was the week-47 end of study. Peripheral blood was collected at six visits: V03 (baseline), V05, V07, V10, V12 and V13.

The method was the immunoSEQ multiplex PCR assay. The hsTCRB Kit was used according to the manufacturer's protocol to amplify rearranged TCR beta chain sequences. TCRB libraries were sequenced on an Illumina MiSeq. As for how the authors treated the data: The kit vendor's proprietary platform handled demultiplexing, trimming and gene mapping. The immuneACCESS repertoire file appears here via TCRdb, limited to in-frame rearrangements. These files lack a portion of the clones; in checked studies, under half of the deficit traces to unresolved V genes, and the cause of the others is not known. The DNA was the basis for D and trimming; V, J and clone size are from that table. The sample yields about 32,000 clones; around 80% were counted once. Together, the top ten hold approximately 3.2% of the sample. V is reduced by 0 bases and J by 7 bases, leaving a spacing of 7 bases between them. Inclusive of the bounding cysteine and phenylalanine, the CDR3 is 12 residues long. This entry keeps only the CDR3 DNA: 36 bases, framed from base 1. The germline V gene provides CDR1 SGHDT and CDR2 YYEEEE.

The paper as a whole reports these results and caveats: Across multiple MHC alleles, vaccine-induced immune responses were seen in approximately 93% of patients. Pseudoprogression seemed to be unrelated to changes in the top peripheral T cell clonotypes found by TCRB sequencing. Selection of PBMC samples for TCRB deep sequencing was based on availability. It was noted by the authors that analyses of patient blood samples could not be reproduced owing to sample limitations.

As to this clone: Its antigen is still unknown. The input lacks base qualities; no much larger clone sits a single base away.

The time point label on this specimen signifies: week 35, safety follow-up. Each vaccine dose, consisting of 300 ug of a 20-mer mutant IDH1 peptide in Montanide, was administered subcutaneously with topical imiquimod. Patients were given eight vaccinations, in weeks 1, 3, 5, 7, 11, 15, 19 and 23, which matched visits V03 through V10. The donors had newly diagnosed IDH1-mutant astrocytomas of WHO grade 3 or 4 that showed loss of nuclear ATRX. The samples were drawn from NOA16, a multicentre, single-arm, open-label phase I trial in Germany that tested a mutant IDH1 peptide vaccine in humans for the first time. Genomic DNA for TCRB sequencing was isolated from EDTA blood with the DNeasy Blood and Tissue Kit.

Sequenced here: PBMCs, sampled from a glioma patient whose treatment included an IDH1 peptide vaccine. The V and J segments used are TRBV5-6 and TRBJ1-2, with the D gene not clear enough to name. The source is a man aged 40-49 years with glioma. Some clones in this sample may be carry-over from other donors' samples. This receptor carries the CDR3 CASSLAPAGYTF. The nucleotide sequence is TGTGCCAGCAGCTTGGCCCCGGCTGGCTACACCTTC.